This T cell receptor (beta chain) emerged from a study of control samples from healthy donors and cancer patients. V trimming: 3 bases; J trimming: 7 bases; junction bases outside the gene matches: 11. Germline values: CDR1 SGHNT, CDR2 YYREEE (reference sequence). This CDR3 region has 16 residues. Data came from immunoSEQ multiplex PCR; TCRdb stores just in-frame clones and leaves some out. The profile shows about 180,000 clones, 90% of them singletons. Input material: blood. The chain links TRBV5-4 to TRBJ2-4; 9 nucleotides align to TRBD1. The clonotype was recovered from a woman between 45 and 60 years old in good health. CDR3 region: CASSSTGGAGRNIQYF. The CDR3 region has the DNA TGTGCCAGCAGCTCCACAGGGGGCGCAGGCAGGAACATTCAGTACTTC.